The present TCR beta chain was sequenced within a study of patients with pleural tuberculosis. Using its own MiXCR run on the reads, TCRdb lists one record per CDR3 protein. Of around 50,000 distinct CDR3 sequences in the sample, about 7.3% were seen once. Trimming cost V 3 bases and J 0 bases, with 11 bases left between them. Looked up from germline, CDR1 is SQVTM and CDR2 is ANQGSEA. The length of the CDR3 is 14 residues. This clonotype was seen a few times. This sequence originates from a human donor with pleural tuberculosis. The rearrangement links TRBV29-1 to TRBJ1-1, with D tentatively TRBD1 (5 bases). This CDR3 reads CSVDVSGVNTEAFF. As DNA, the CDR3 is TGCAGCGTTGATGTGTCGGGGGTGAACACTGAAGCTTTCTTT.